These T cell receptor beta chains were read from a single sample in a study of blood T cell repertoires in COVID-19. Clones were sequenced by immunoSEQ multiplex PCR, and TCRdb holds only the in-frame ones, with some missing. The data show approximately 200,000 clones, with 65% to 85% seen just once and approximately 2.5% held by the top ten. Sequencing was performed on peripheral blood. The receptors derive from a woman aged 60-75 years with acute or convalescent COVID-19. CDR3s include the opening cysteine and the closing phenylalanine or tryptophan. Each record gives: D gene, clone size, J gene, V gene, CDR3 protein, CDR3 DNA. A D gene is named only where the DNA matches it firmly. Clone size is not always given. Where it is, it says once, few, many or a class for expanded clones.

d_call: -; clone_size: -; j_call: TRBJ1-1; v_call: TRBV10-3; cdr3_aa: CAISETGKTEAFF; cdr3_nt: TGTGCCATCAGTGAGACAGGGAAGACTGAAGCTTTCTTT
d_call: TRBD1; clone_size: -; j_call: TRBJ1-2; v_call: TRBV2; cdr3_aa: CASSIDRVGGYTF; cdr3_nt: TGTGCCAGCAGTATCGACAGGGTTGGAGGCTACACCTTC
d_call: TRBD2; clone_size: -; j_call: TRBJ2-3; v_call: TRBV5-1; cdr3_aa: CASSSDSGGTQYF; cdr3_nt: TGCGCCAGCAGCTCGGACAGCGGGGGTACGCAGTATTTT
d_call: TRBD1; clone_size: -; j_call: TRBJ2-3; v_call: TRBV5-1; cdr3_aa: CASSSGQDTDTQYF; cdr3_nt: TGCGCCAGCAGCTCCGGACAGGACACAGATACGCAGTATTTT
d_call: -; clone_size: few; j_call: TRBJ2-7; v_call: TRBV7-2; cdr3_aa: CASSLDRDNTYEQYF; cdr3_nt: TGTGCCAGCAGCTTAGACAGGGACAATACCTACGAGCAGTACTTC
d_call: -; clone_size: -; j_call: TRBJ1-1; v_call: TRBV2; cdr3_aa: CASSARRNTEAFF; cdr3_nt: TGTGCCAGCAGTGCACGCAGGAACACTGAAGCTTTCTTT
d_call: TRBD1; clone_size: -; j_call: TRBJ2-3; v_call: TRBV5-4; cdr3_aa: CASSRDSLYTDTQYF; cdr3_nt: TGTGCCAGCAGTCGGGACAGCCTCTACACAGATACGCAGTATTTT
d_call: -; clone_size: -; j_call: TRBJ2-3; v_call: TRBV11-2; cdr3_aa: CASSLDLRYTQYF; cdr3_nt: TGTGCCAGCAGCTTAGATTTACGGTATACGCAGTATTTT
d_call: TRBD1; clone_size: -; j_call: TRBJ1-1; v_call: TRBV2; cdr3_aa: CASLDRVNTEAFF; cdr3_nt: TGTGCCAGCCTCGACAGGGTGAACACTGAAGCTTTCTTT
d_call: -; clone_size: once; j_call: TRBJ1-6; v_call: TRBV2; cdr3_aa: CASSEDVQGYNSPLHF; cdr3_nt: TGTGCCAGCAGTGAAGACGTACAGGGATACAATTCACCCCTCCACTTT
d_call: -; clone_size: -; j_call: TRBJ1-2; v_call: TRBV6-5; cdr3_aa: CASRRIQGTGNYTF; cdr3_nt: TGTGCCAGCAGGCGCATACAAGGTACAGGGAACTACACCTTC
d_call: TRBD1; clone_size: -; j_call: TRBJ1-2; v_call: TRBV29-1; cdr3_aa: CSVRTGGSPGYTF; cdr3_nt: TGCAGCGTACGCACAGGGGGTTCTCCTGGCTACACCTTC
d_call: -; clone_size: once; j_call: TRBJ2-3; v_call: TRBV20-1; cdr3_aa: CSASSDRGNTDTQYF; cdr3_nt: TGCAGTGCTAGTTCCGATAGGGGGAACACAGATACGCAGTATTTT
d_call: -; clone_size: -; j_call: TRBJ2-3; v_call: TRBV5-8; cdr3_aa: CASSRGKDTQYF; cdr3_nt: TGTGCCAGCAGCCGGGGGAAAGATACGCAGTATTTT
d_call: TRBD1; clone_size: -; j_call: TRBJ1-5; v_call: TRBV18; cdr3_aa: CASSPGQGSQPQHF; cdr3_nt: TGTGCCAGCTCACCGGGACAGGGGAGTCAGCCCCAGCATTTT
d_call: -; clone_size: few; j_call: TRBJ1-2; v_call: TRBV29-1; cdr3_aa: CSVESRDGYTF; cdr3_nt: TGCAGCGTTGAATCCAGGGATGGCTACACCTTC
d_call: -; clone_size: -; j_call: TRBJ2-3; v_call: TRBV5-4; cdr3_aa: CASSLARAGLADTQYF; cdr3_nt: TGTGCCAGCAGCTTGGCCAGAGCAGGGTTGGCAGATACGCAGTATTTT
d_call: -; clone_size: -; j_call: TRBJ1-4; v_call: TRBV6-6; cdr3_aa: CASSPLPPGLEKLFF; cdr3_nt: TGTGCCAGCAGCCCACTCCCCCCCGGACTTGAAAAACTGTTTTTT
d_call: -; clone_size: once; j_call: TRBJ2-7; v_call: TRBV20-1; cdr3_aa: CSASKSGAPGEQYF; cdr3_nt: TGCAGTGCTAGTAAATCAGGGGCGCCGGGCGAGCAGTACTTC
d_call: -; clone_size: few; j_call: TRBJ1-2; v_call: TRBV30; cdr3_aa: CAWARDTGGYTF; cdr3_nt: TGTGCCTGGGCCCGGGATACTGGAGGCTACACCTTC
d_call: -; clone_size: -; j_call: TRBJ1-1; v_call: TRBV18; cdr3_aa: CASSIQGTGEAFF; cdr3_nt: TGTGCCAGCTCAATACAGGGTACAGGTGAAGCTTTCTTT
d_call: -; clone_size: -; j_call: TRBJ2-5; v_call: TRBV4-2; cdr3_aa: CASSQEGTGLRQETQYF; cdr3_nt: TGTGCCAGCAGCCAAGAGGGTACGGGACTTCGGCAAGAGACCCAGTACTTC
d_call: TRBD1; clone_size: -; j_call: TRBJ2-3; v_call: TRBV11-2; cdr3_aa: CASSLDMRQGISTDTQYF; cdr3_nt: TGTGCCAGCAGCTTAGATATGAGACAGGGGATCTCCACAGATACGCAGTATTTT
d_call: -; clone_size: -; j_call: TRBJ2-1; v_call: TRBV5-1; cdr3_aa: CASSFGGPYNEQFF; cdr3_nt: TGCGCCAGCAGCTTCGGGGGGCCCTACAATGAGCAGTTCTTC
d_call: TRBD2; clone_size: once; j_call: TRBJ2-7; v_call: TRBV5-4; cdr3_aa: CASSLWTSGTYEQYF; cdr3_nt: TGTGCCAGCAGCTTATGGACTAGCGGTACCTACGAGCAGTACTTC
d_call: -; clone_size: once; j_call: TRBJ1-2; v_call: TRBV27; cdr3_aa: CASGRGFNYGYTF; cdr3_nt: TGTGCCAGTGGGAGGGGATTTAACTATGGCTACACCTTC
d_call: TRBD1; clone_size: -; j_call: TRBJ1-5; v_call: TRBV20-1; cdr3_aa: CSASLSGTGGVQPQHF; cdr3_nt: TGCAGTGCTAGTTTATCGGGGACAGGGGGGGTTCAGCCCCAGCATTTT
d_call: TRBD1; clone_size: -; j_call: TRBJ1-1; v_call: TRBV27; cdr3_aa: CASSPDRVPTYTEAFF; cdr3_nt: TGTGCCAGCAGCCCTGACAGGGTCCCTACTTACACTGAAGCTTTCTTT
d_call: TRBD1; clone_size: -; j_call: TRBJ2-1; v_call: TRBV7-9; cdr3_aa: CASSLRDRRDLYNEQFF; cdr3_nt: TGTGCCAGCAGCCTTCGGGACAGGCGAGACCTTTACAATGAGCAGTTCTTC
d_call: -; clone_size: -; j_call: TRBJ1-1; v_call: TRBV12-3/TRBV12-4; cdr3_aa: CASRREQNTEAFF; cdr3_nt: TGTGCCAGCAGGAGGGAACAGAACACTGAAGCTTTCTTT
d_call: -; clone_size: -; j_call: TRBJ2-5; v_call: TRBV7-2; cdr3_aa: CASSLASNPGETQYF; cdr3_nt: TGTGCCAGCAGCTTAGCGTCCAACCCGGGAGAGACCCAGTACTTC
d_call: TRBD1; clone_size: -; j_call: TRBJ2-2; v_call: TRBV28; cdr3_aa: CASRQGTPGELFF; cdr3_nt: TGTGCCAGTAGACAGGGGACCCCCGGGGAGCTGTTTTTT
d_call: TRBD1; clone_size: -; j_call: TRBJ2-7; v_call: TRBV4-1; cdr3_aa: CASSQDYTGTVSYEQYF; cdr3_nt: TGCGCCAGCAGCCAAGATTATACCGGGACAGTTTCCTACGAGCAGTACTTC
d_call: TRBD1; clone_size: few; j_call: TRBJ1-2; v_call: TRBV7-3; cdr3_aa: CASSPTGGPYGYTF; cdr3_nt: TGTGCCAGCAGCCCAACAGGGGGTCCTTACGGCTACACCTTC
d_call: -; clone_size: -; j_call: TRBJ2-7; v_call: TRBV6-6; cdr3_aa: CASSYSGRADEQYF; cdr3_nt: TGTGCCAGCAGTTACTCAGGCAGGGCTGACGAGCAGTACTTC
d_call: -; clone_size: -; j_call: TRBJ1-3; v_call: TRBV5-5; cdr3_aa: CASSLFENSGNTIYF; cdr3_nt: TGTGCCAGCAGCTTGTTCGAGAACTCTGGAAACACCATATATTTT
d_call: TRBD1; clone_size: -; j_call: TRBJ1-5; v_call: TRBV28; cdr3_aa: CASSFGTEGFQPQHF; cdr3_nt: TGTGCCAGCAGTTTCGGGACAGAAGGGTTTCAGCCCCAGCATTTT
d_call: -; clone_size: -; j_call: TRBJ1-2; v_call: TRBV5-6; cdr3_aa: CASSRRTPALTNYGYTF; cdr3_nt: TGTGCCAGCAGCCGAAGAACACCTGCACTAACTAACTATGGCTACACCTTC
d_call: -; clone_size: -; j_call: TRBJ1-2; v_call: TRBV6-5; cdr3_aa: CASTETGIAGYTF; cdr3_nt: TGTGCCAGCACCGAGACGGGAATCGCTGGCTACACCTTC
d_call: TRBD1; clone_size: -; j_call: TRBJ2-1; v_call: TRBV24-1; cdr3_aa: CATSEPGTGNNEQFF; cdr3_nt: TGTGCCACCAGTGAGCCCGGGACAGGAAACAATGAGCAGTTCTTC
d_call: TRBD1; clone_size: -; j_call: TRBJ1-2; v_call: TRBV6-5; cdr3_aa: CASGRGPSYGYTF; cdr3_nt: TGTGCCAGCGGCAGGGGGCCATCCTATGGCTACACCTTC
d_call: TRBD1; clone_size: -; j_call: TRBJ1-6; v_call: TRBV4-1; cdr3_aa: CASSRAPGTGGSPLHF; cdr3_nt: TGCGCCAGCAGCCGCGCACCTGGGACAGGGGGTTCACCCCTCCACTTT
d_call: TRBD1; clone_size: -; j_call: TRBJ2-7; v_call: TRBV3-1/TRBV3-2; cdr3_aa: CASSQEQGEYEQYF; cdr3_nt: TGTGCCAGCAGCCAAGAACAGGGGGAGTACGAGCAGTACTTC
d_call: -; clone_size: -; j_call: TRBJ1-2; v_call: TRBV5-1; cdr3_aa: CASSSDMTNYGYTF; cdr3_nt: TGCGCCAGCAGCTCGGACATGACAAACTATGGCTACACCTTC
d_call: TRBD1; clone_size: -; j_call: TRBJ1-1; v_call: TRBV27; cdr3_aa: CASSFQGGNTEAFF; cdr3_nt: TGTGCCAGCAGTTTTCAGGGGGGAAACACTGAAGCTTTCTTT
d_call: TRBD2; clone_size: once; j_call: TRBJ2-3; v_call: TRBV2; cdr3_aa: CASSEALMSVIAGDTQYF; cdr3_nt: TGTGCCAGCAGTGAAGCGCTAATGTCCGTGATAGCGGGAGATACGCAGTATTTT
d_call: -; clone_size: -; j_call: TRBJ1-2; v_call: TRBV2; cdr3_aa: CASSRQPYSYGYTF; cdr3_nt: TGTGCCAGCAGCCGACAGCCGTACTCCTATGGCTACACCTTC
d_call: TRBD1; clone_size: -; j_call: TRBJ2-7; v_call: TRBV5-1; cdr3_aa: CASSLGTGISYEQYF; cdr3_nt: TGCGCCAGCAGCTTGGGGACAGGTATCTCCTACGAGCAGTACTTC
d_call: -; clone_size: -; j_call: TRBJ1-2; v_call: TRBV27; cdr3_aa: CASSLGQGGSNYGYTF; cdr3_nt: TGTGCCAGCAGTTTAGGGCAGGGAGGCTCTAACTATGGCTACACCTTC
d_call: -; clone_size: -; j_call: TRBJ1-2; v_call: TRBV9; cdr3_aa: CASSGHSYYGYTF; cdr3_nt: TGTGCCAGCAGCGGACACAGTTACTATGGCTACACCTTC
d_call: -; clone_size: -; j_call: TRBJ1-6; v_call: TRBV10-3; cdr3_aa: CAISVDRDSPLHF; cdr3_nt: TGTGCCATCAGTGTGGACAGAGATTCACCCCTCCACTTT
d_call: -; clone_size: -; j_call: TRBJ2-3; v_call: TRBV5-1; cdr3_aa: CASSFSVGTDTQYF; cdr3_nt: TGCGCCAGCAGCTTTAGCGTTGGAACAGATACGCAGTATTTT
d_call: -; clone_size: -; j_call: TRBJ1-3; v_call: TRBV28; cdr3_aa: CASSSTPGNTIYF; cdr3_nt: TGTGCCAGCAGTTCGACTCCCGGAAACACCATATATTTT